This T cell receptor (beta chain) was captured by sequencing in a study of CD8+CD57+ T cells in acquired aplastic anemia. Study as a whole: The mean DNA yield obtained from sorted CD4+ and CD8+ cells came to approximately 3.2 ug. Study-wide findings and caveats: Both patients and controls carried the same twenty-nine CD8+ CDR3 sequences.

Patients chosen for sequencing had CD8+CD57+ cells that had expanded, as shown by flow cytometry. Each patient had severe acquired aplastic anemia. The blood sampling took place in patients who had so far received no therapy. CDR3 and TCR beta VDJ profiling relied on genomic DNA as the template. TCRdb reprocessed the reads via MiXCR and lists one record per CDR3 protein. This sample has around 150,000 distinct CDR3 sequences; over 70% occur once, and the top ten carry around 45%. The V end was cut by 3 bases, the J end by 1 base, with 9 bases between. The germline V gene encodes CDR1 SGHNT and CDR2 YENEEA. This CDR3 contains 14 residues. Worth noting for this clonotype: Its target is unknown.

The chain couples TRBV11-3 to TRBJ1-1; tentative D call: TRBD1 (6 bases). The TCR was taken from a human donor with aplastic anemia. Sequencing used sorted CD4+, CD8+, or CD8+CD57+ T cells (not recorded which) from PBMCs. The CDR3 spells CASSFVGANTEAFF. CDR3 sequence (DNA): TGTGCCAGCAGCTTCGTGGGGGCGAACACTGAAGCTTTCTTT. The full variable domain, with the rest looked up from reference TRBV11-3 and TRBJ1-1, is EAGVVQSPRYKIIEKKQPVAFWCNPISGHNTLYWYLQNLGQGPELLIRYENEEAVDDSQLPKDRFSAERLKGVDSTLKIQPAELGDSAVYLCASSFVGANTEAFFGQGTRLTVV.